Sequencing of this TCR beta chain was carried out in a study of shared clonotypes between healthy human individuals. Study-level background: CD4 naive and memory got three plates each, CD8 naive two, CD8 memory one. Regarding the study as a whole: An anticipated effect of sequencing depth on clonotype sharing among donors was recognized.

About this clone: Its antigen is still unknown.

TCRdb's copy holds only in-frame clones and misses some; the assay was immunoSEQ multiplex PCR. This table has fewer than 1 million clones, 96% appearing once. CD45RO-negative, CCR7-positively selected cells formed the naive CD8 fraction, excluding terminally differentiated effector memory CD45RA+ cells. Trimming cost V 4 bases and J 4 bases, with 9 bases left between them. This CDR3 comprises 13 residues. Germline assignment: CDR1 SGHDN and CDR2 FVKESK. This receptor was identified in a man aged 25 to 40 in good health. The specimen was naive CD8+ T cells sorted from blood. The chain links TRBV14 to TRBJ2-3, with D uncertain. The CDR3 bases are TGTGCCAGCAGCCCTTTCTTATCAGATACGCAGTATTTT. Residues: CASSPFLSDTQYF. Together with reference TRBV14 and TRBJ2-3, the CDR3 gives the full variable domain: EAGVTQFPSHSVIEKGQTVTLRCDPISGHDNLYWYRRVMGKEIKFLLHFVKESKQDESGMPNNRFLAERTGGTYSTLKVQPAELEDSGVYFCASSPFLSDTQYFGPGTRLTVL.